This T cell receptor (beta chain) emerged from a study of technical replicates of blood from several donors. Profiled with immunoSEQ multiplex PCR; TCRdb holds only in-frame clones, not every one. The table lists nearly 80,000 clones, around 90% of them singletons, with about 0.38% in the top ten. Trimming shortened V by 3 bases and J by 4 bases, and 19 bases separated the two germline ends. This CDR3 is 16 amino acids long. Germline CDR1 SGHKS, CDR2 YYEKEE (reference sequence). The sequenced sample was T cells isolated from PBMCs. This TCR came from a human donor in good health. The V gene is TRBV5-5, the J gene TRBJ1-2; no clear D. CDR3 nucleotide sequence: TGTGCCAGCAGCTCGTTAAAGGCGGGCAATTTCTATGGCTACACCTTC. It yields the protein CASSSLKAGNFYGYTF.